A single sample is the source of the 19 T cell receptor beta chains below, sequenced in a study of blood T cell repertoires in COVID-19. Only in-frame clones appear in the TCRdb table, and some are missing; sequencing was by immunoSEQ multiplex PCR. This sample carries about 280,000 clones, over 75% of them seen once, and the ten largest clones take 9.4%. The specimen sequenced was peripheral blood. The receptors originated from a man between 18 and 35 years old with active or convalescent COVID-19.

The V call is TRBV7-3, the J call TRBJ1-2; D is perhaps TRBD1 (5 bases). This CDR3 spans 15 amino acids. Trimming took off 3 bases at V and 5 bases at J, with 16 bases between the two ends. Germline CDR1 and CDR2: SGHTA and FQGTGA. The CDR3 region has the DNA TGTGCCAGCAGCTTGGGTCAGGGTGTACCTTATGGCTACACCTTC. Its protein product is CASSLGQGVPYGYTF. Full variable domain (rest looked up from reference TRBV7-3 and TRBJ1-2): GAGVSQTPSNKVTEKGKYVELRCDPISGHTALYWYRQSLGQGPEFLIYFQGTGAADDSGLPNDRFFAVRPEGSVSTLKIQRTERGDSAVYLCASSLGQGVPYGYTFGSGTRLTVV.

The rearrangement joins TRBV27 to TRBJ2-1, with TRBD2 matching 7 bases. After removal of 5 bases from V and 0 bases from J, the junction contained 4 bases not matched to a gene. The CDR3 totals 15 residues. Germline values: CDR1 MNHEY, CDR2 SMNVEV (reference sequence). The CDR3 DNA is TGTGCCAGCAGTCTTAGCGGGCTCTCCTACAATGAGCAGTTCTTC. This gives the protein CASSLSGLSYNEQFF.

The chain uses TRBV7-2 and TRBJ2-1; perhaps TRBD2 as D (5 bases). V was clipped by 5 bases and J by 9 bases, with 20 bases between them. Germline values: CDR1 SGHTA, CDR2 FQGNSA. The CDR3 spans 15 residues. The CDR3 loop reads CASSPWRPDGVEQFF. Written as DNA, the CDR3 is TGTGCCAGCAGCCCCTGGAGGCCCGACGGGGTTGAGCAGTTCTTC.

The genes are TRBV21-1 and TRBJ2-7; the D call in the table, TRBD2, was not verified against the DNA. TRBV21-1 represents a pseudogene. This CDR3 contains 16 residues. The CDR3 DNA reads TGTGCCAGCAGCAAAAGTCCGGAACGGGAGTCCTACGAGCAGTACTTC. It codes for CASSKSPERESYEQYF.

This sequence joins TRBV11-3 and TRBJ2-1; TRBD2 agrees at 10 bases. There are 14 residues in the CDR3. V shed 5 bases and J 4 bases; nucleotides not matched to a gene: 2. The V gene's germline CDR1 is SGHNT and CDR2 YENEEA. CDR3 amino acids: CASSERGGYNEQFF. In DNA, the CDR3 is TGTGCCAGCAGCGAGCGGGGGGGTTACAATGAGCAGTTCTTC.

CDR3 protein: CASSFGYGAQGNSPLHF. CDR3 DNA sequence: TGTGCCAGCAGCTTTGGTTATGGGGCCCAGGGTAATTCACCCCTCCACTTT. The chain is built from TRBV5-6 and TRBJ1-6; D may be TRBD1 (5 bases). The CDR3 loop spans 17 amino acids. Per germline, CDR1 SGHDT and CDR2 YYEEEE. V lost 2 bases, J lost 6 bases, and 18 bases lay in between.

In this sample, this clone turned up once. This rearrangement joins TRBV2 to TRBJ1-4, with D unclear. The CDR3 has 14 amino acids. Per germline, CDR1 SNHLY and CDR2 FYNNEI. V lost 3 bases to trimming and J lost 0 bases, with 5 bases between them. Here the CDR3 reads CASSEEATNEKLFF. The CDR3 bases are TGTGCCAGCAGTGAGGAGGCAACTAATGAAAAACTGTTTTTT. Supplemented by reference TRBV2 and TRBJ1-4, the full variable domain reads EPEVTQTPSHQVTQMGQEVILRCVPISNHLYFYWYRQILGQKVEFLVSFYNNEISEKSEIFDDQFSVERPDGSNFTLKIRSTKLEDSAMYFCASSEEATNEKLFFGSGTQLSVL.

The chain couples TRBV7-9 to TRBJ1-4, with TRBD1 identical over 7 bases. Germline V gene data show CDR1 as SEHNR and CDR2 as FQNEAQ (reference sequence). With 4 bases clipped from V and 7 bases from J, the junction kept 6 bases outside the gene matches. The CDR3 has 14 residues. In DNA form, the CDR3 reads TGTGCCAGCAGCTCCCGGGACAGAGGTGAAAAACTGTTTTTT. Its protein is CASSSRDRGEKLFF.

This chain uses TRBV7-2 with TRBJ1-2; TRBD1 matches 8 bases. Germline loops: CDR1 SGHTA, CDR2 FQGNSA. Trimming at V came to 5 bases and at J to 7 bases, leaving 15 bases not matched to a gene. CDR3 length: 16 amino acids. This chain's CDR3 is CASSPHRGSFNSGYTF. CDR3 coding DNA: TGTGCCAGCAGCCCTCACAGGGGGTCTTTTAATAGTGGCTACACCTTC.

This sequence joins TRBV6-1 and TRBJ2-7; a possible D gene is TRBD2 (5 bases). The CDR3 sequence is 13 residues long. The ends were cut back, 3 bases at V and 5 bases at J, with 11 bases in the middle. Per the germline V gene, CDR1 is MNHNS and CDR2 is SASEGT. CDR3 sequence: CASSDLAANEQYF. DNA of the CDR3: TGTGCCAGCAGTGATCTAGCAGCAAACGAGCAGTACTTC.

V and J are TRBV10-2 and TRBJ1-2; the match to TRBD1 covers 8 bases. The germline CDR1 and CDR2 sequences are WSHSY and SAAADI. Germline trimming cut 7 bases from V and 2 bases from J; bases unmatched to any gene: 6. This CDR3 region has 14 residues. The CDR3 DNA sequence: TGCGCCAGCACCCGGGACAGGTGGAACTATGGCTACACCTTC. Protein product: CASTRDRWNYGYTF.

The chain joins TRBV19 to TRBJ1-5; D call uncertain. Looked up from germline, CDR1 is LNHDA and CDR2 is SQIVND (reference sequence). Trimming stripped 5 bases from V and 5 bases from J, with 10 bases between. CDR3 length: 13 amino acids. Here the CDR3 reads CASSRGVHQPQHF. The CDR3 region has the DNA TGTGCCAGTAGTCGAGGTGTTCATCAGCCCCAGCATTTT.

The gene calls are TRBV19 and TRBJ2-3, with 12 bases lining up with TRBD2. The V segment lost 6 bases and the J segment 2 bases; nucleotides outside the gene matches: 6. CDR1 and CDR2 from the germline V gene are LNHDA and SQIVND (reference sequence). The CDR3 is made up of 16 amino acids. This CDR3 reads CASRSSGGVVTDTQYF. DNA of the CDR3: TGTGCCAGTAGGTCTAGCGGGGGGGTAGTCACAGATACGCAGTATTTT. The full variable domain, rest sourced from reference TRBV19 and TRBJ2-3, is DGGITQSPKYLFRKEGQNVTLSCEQNLNHDAMYWYRQDPGQGLRLIYYSQIVNDFQKGDIAEGYSVSREKKESFPLTVTSAQKNPTAFYLCASRSSGGVVTDTQYFGPGTRLTVL.

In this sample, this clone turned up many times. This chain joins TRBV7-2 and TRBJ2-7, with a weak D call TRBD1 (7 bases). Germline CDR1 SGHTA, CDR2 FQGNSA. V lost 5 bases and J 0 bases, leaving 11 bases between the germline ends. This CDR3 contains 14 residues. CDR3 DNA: TGTGCCAGCAGCCCCCAGGGGGGCTCCTACGAGCAGTACTTC. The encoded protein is CASSPQGGSYEQYF. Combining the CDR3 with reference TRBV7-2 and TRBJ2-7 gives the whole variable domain GAGVSQSPSNKVTEKGKDVELRCDPISGHTALYWYRQSLGQGLEFLIYFQGNSAPDKSGLPSDRFSAERTGGSVSTLTIQRTQQEDSAVYLCASSPQGGSYEQYFGPGTRLTVT.

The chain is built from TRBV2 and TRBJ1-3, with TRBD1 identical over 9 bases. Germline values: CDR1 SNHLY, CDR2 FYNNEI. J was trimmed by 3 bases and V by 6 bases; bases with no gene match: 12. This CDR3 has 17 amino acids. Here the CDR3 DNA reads TGTGCCAGCAGGGATATACTACAGGGGGCCCATGGAAACACCATATATTTT. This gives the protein CASRDILQGAHGNTIYF.

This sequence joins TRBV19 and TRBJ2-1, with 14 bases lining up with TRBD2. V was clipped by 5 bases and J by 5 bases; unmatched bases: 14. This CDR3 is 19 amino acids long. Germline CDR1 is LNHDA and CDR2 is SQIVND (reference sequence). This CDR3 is CASSLRLGLAGDPNNEQFF. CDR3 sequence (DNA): TGTGCCAGTAGTTTAAGACTGGGACTAGCGGGGGACCCTAACAATGAGCAGTTCTTC.

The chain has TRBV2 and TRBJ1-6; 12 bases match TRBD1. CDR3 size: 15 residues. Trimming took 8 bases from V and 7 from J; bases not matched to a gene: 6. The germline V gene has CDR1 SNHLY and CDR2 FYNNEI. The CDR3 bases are TGTGCCAGCGTCCGGGACAGGGGGCGAAATTCACCCCTCCACTTT. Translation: CASVRDRGRNSPLHF.

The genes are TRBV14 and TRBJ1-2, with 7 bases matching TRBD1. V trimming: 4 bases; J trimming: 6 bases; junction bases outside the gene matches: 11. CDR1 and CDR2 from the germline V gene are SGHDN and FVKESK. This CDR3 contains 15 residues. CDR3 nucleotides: TGTGCCAGCAGCCTCTTAACCGGGACAGAGGATGGCTACACCTTC. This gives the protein CASSLLTGTEDGYTF.

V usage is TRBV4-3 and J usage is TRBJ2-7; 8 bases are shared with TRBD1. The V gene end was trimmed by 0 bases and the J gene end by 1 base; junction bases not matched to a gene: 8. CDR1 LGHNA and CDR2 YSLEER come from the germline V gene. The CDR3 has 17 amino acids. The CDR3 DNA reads TGCGCCAGCAGCCAAGATTCCGGGACAGGTGGGTCCTACGAGCAGTACTTC. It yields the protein CASSQDSGTGGSYEQYF.